One and the same sample provided the 27 T cell receptor beta chains below, sequenced in a study of cytomegalovirus exposure and HLA in healthy donors. PCR was performed using 60 Vbeta and 13 Jbeta primers. Measured with immunoSEQ multiplex PCR; TCRdb has only the in-frame clones, and not every one. The top ten clones hold over 5% of a sample with some 110,000 clones, over 80% of them seen once. Input material: PBMCs. The source of these receptors is a man aged 18 to 29 in good health and CMV-seronegative.

The chain carries TRBV29-1 and TRBJ1-5; TRBD1 matches 7 bases. Germline V gives CDR1 SQVTM, CDR2 ANQGSEA. The CDR3 runs 14 residues. J was trimmed by 6 bases and V by 4 bases; bases with no gene match: 9. Here the CDR3 reads CSVVEGGAGQPQHF. The DNA for the CDR3 is TGCAGCGTTGTTGAAGGGGGCGCCGGTCAGCCCCAGCATTTT.

The chain uses TRBV19 and TRBJ1-5; D possibly corresponds to TRBD1 (6 bases). The CDR3 extends over 18 amino acids. Deletions cut 3 bases from V and 0 bases from J, with 18 bases between. Per germline, CDR1 LNHDA and CDR2 SQIVND (reference sequence). CDR3 in DNA: TGTGCCAGTAGTATTTCTGGGGGCGGTTTGAGTAGCAATCAGCCCCAGCATTTT. It codes for CASSISGGGLSSNQPQHF. The full variable domain, rest sourced from reference TRBV19 and TRBJ1-5, is DGGITQSPKYLFRKEGQNVTLSCEQNLNHDAMYWYRQDPGQGLRLIYYSQIVNDFQKGDIAEGYSVSREKKESFPLTVTSAQKNPTAFYLCASSISGGGLSSNQPQHFGDGTRLSIL.

This chain joins TRBV19 and TRBJ2-2, with D possibly being TRBD2 (5 bases). The CDR3 spans 13 residues. Germline V gives CDR1 LNHDA, CDR2 SQIVND (reference sequence). The V end lost 5 bases, the J end lost 4 bases, and 8 bases lay between the germline ends. CDR3 protein: CASSSRGTGELFF. The CDR3 DNA reads as TGTGCCAGTAGTTCTCGGGGCACCGGGGAGCTGTTTTTT.

The rearrangement joins TRBV5-4 to TRBJ2-2, with 13 bases aligning to TRBD2. The CDR3 has 17 amino acids. Germline V gene data show CDR1 as SGHNT and CDR2 as YYREEE (reference sequence). V shed 2 bases, J shed 8 bases, and the junction held 9 bases outside the gene matches. CDR3 bases: TGTGCCAGCAGCTTCGAAAGGACTAGCGGGAGAGGTGGGGAGCTGTTTTTT. This translates into CASSFERTSGRGGELFF.

V gene TRBV19 combines with J gene TRBJ1-1; 8 bases are shared with TRBD1. The V gene end was trimmed by 3 bases and the J gene end by 5 bases; junction bases not matched to a gene: 5. The CDR3 spans 14 residues. CDR1 and CDR2 from the germline V gene are LNHDA and SQIVND (reference sequence). For the CDR3, the DNA is TGTGCCAGTAGTATGTCCAGGGGGCAAACTGAAGCTTTCTTT. This encodes CASSMSRGQTEAFF.

This clone has a handful of counts. The J gene is TRBJ2-5, the V gene TRBV4-3; D is undetermined. The CDR3 spans 12 residues. Per germline, CDR1 LGHNA and CDR2 YSLEER. Trimming left V 5 bases short and J 5 bases short, with 9 bases between. CDR3 loop: CASSRLGETQYF. CDR3 DNA sequence: TGCGCCAGCAGCAGACTCGGGGAGACCCAGTACTTC.

The rearrangement links TRBV18 to TRBJ1-2; 10 nucleotides align to TRBD1. Germline V gene sequence: CDR1 KGHSH, CDR2 LQKENI. The CDR3 has 17 residues. V shed 6 bases, J shed 0 bases, and the junction held 10 bases outside the gene matches. CDR3 coding DNA: TGTGCCAGCTCCCCCAGCGGGACAGGGGTTTCTAACTATGGCTACACCTTC. This gives the protein CASSPSGTGVSNYGYTF.

The J gene is TRBJ2-3, the V gene TRBV7-6, with a tentative D call TRBD1 (7 bases). The CDR3 consists of 15 residues. V was clipped by 1 base and J by 3 bases, with 11 bases between them. The germline V gene encodes CDR1 SGHVS and CDR2 FNYEAQ. The DNA for the CDR3 is TGTGCCAGCAGCTTAGGGCGGGGACAGACAGATACGCAGTATTTT. Translation: CASSLGRGQTDTQYF.

The chain links TRBV7-9 to TRBJ1-1; TRBD1 is a possible D gene (5 bases). Germline V gene sequence: CDR1 SEHNR, CDR2 FQNEAQ (reference sequence). V gave up 1 base and J gave up 4 bases, with 13 bases separating them. There are 15 residues in the CDR3. This CDR3 is CASSLGRAGGTEAFF. As DNA, the CDR3 is TGTGCCAGCAGCTTAGGGAGAGCCGGGGGCACTGAAGCTTTCTTT.

The V and J genes are TRBV19 and TRBJ2-3; TRBD2 aligns across 8 bases. Germline CDR1 and CDR2: LNHDA and SQIVND (reference sequence). V shed 7 bases, J shed 1 base, and the junction held 1 base outside the gene matches. The CDR3 is 13 amino acids. The CDR3 sequence is CASTREGTDTQYF. DNA for the CDR3: TGTGCCAGTACGCGGGAGGGCACAGATACGCAGTATTTT.

J is TRBJ2-1 and V is TRBV20-1; D ambiguous. V lost 7 bases and J 6 bases, leaving 7 bases between the germline ends. Germline V gene sequence: CDR1 DFQATT, CDR2 SNEGSKA (reference sequence). The CDR3 runs 10 residues. CDR3 nucleotides: TGCAGTGTGCCCGGCAATGAGCAGTTCTTC. Its protein is CSVPGNEQFF.

The rearrangement joins TRBV6-5 to TRBJ1-1, with TRBD1 identical over 8 bases. Germline assignment: CDR1 MNHEY and CDR2 SVGAGI. The CDR3 covers 15 residues. The J segment lost 0 bases and the V segment lost 4 bases, leaving 4 bases of the junction unmatched. CDR3 coding DNA: TGTGCCAGCAGTTGGGACAGGCGATTGAACACTGAAGCTTTCTTT. Amino acids: CASSWDRRLNTEAFF.

The V gene is TRBV6-5, the J gene TRBJ2-4; TRBD1 matches at 9 bases. Germline trimming cut 6 bases from V and 8 bases from J; bases unmatched to any gene: 2. This CDR3 has 12 residues. From germline, CDR1 is MNHEY and CDR2 SVGAGI. CDR3 region: CASSRDRDIQYF. Here the CDR3 DNA reads TGTGCCAGCAGCCGGGACAGGGACATTCAGTACTTC.

This rearrangement joins TRBV19 to TRBJ1-2; tentative D call: TRBD1 (6 bases). CDR3 size: 16 residues. The germline gives CDR1 LNHDA, CDR2 SQIVND (reference sequence). The V gene lost 4 bases and the J gene lost 4 bases, with 19 bases spanning the gap. Written as DNA, the CDR3 is TGTGCCAGTAGTAATCTGGGAAACAGGGCCGGCTATGGCTACACCTTC. It encodes CASSNLGNRAGYGYTF.

The chain has TRBV7-9 and TRBJ2-1; TRBD2 is a possible D gene (6 bases). The CDR3 totals 14 residues. V lost 5 bases and J 4 bases, leaving 12 bases between the germline ends. Germline CDR1 reads SEHNR; CDR2 reads FQNEAQ (reference sequence). CDR3 DNA sequence: TGTGCCAGCAGCCGCGGGACTTCATACAATGAGCAGTTCTTC. Protein sequence: CASSRGTSYNEQFF.

The chain joins TRBV29-1 to TRBJ2-7, with D possibly TRBD2 on 5 matching bases. The germline V gene encodes CDR1 SQVTM and CDR2 ANQGSEA. The CDR3 covers 12 residues. Trimming cost V 6 bases and J 5 bases, with 14 bases left between them. CDR3 coding DNA: TGCAGCGTCCGCTCGGGGTCGGACGAGCAGTACTTC. Translating it yields CSVRSGSDEQYF.

The chain has TRBV4-1 and TRBJ2-7, with a weak D call TRBD2 (6 bases). CDR3 size: 15 residues. Germline loops: CDR1 MGHRA, CDR2 YSYEKL. Trimming stripped 3 bases from V and 0 bases from J, with 12 bases between. This CDR3 is CASSQVEGSSYEQYF. The CDR3 nucleotides are TGCGCCAGCAGCCAGGTGGAGGGGAGCTCCTACGAGCAGTACTTC.

This sequence joins TRBV7-6 and TRBJ2-1; no clear D. This CDR3 is 16 amino acids long. V lost 2 bases, J lost 0 bases, and 11 bases lay in between. The germline V gene encodes CDR1 SGHVS and CDR2 FNYEAQ. The CDR3 spells CASSLYGLYSYNEQFF. CDR3 nucleotides: TGTGCCAGCAGCTTATATGGTCTATACTCCTACAATGAGCAGTTCTTC.

This clone was recorded once. V is TRBV6-4 and J is TRBJ1-5; no clear D. The germline gives CDR1 MRHNA, CDR2 SNTAGT. The V and J ends lost 3 bases and 2 bases respectively, with 8 bases between them. There are 14 residues in the CDR3. The CDR3 loop reads CASSEAMGNQPQHF. The CDR3 DNA sequence: TGTGCCAGCAGTGAAGCCATGGGCAATCAGCCCCAGCATTTT.

The chain combines TRBV12-5 with TRBJ2-1, with a weak D call TRBD2 (6 bases). This CDR3 comprises 16 residues. V dropped 0 bases and J dropped 3 bases, with 12 bases sitting between them. The germline V gene encodes CDR1 LGHNT and CDR2 FRNRAP. The CDR3 protein is CASGLVGASVYNEQFF. The DNA for the CDR3 is TGTGCTAGTGGTTTGGTTGGGGCTAGCGTCTACAATGAGCAGTTCTTC.

V usage is TRBV7-8 and J usage is TRBJ1-5; D may be TRBD1 (5 bases). The CDR3 extends over 16 amino acids. Trimming left V 2 bases short and J 5 bases short, with 16 bases between. Per germline, CDR1 SGHVS and CDR2 FQNEAQ. The CDR3 spells CASSLSQGRGYQPQHF. CDR3 in DNA: TGTGCCAGCAGCTTAAGTCAGGGCAGAGGATATCAGCCCCAGCATTTT.

The chain joins TRBV4-3 to TRBJ2-7; 7 positions agree with TRBD1. V was clipped by 6 bases and J by 6 bases; unmatched bases: 17. CDR1 is LGHNA, CDR2 YSLEER, per germline. The CDR3 covers 16 residues. The CDR3 DNA reads TGCGCCAGCAGGGGACACTCCTCCGGGACAGAGGGCGAGCAGTACTTC. As protein: CASRGHSSGTEGEQYF.

This chain links TRBV9 with TRBJ2-7; TRBD1 matches at 7 bases. The V gene's germline CDR1 is SGDLS and CDR2 YYNGEE. This CDR3 comprises 14 residues. The V gene end was trimmed by 2 bases and the J gene end by 3 bases; junction bases not matched to a gene: 5. CDR3 sequence: CASSVGQDVYEQYF. DNA for the CDR3: TGTGCCAGCAGCGTCGGACAGGACGTCTACGAGCAGTACTTC.

V gene TRBV29-1 combines with J gene TRBJ2-7; no firm D call. V gave up 3 bases and J gave up 0 bases, with 9 bases separating them. CDR3 size: 13 residues. Looked up from germline, CDR1 is SQVTM and CDR2 is ANQGSEA. CDR3 sequence reads: CSVERPDSYEQYF. In nucleotides, the CDR3 is TGCAGCGTTGAGCGCCCTGACTCCTACGAGCAGTACTTC.

This chain joins TRBV15 and TRBJ2-3; 10 nucleotides line up with TRBD2. Germline assignment: CDR1 LNHNV and CDR2 YYDKDF (reference sequence). The CDR3 runs to 18 residues. Trimming cost V 3 bases and J 3 bases; bases outside gene matches: 12. The CDR3 protein is CATSRGKAGGPSTDTQYF. Here the CDR3 DNA reads TGTGCCACCAGCAGGGGCAAAGCGGGAGGGCCTAGTACAGATACGCAGTATTTT.

V and J are TRBV25-1 and TRBJ2-2; 8 bases fit TRBD2. The V gene's germline CDR1 is MGHDK and CDR2 SYGVNS. Losses at the gene ends were 6 bases for V and 7 bases for J; bases not matched to a gene: 10. This CDR3 region has 15 residues. The CDR3 here is CASRNRGGYDGELFF. The CDR3 nucleotides are TGTGCCAGCAGGAACCGGGGGGGGTATGACGGGGAGCTGTTTTTT.

The chain links TRBV19 to TRBJ1-1; 12 nucleotides line up with TRBD1. Germline V CDR1 and CDR2: LNHDA, SQIVND (reference sequence). The CDR3 consists of 17 residues. V shed 7 bases and J 3 bases; nucleotides not matched to a gene: 12. DNA of the CDR3: TGTGCCAGTAAACACCTGGGGACAGGGGGCTTCGACACTGAAGCTTTCTTT. It translates to CASKHLGTGGFDTEAFF.